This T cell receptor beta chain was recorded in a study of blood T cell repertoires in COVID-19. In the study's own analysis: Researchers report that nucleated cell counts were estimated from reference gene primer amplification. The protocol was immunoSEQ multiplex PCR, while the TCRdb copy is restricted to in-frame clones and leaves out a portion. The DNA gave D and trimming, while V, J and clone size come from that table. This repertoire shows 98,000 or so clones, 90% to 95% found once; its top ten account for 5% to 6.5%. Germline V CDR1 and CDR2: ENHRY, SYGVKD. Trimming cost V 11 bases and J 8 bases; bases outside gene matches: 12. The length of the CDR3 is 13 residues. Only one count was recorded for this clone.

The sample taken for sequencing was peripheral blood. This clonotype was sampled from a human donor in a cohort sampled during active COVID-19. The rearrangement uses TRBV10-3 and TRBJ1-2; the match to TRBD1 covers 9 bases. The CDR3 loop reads CASWGQGGYGYTF. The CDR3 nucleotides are TGTGCCTCCTGGGGACAGGGAGGCTACGGCTACACCTTC.